The clone carrying this T cell receptor (beta chain) was seen more than once but under ten times. The time point is: sample taken at primary tumor resection. Sequencing covered unsorted whole RNA taken from tumor, nontumor lung or frozen PBMC. The data were taken from a study of spatial heterogeneity in lung cancer. Study details: Each time, sequencing found more beta-chain sequences than alpha-chain sequences.

TCRdb reanalysed the 5' RACE reads using MiXCR and keeps one entry per CDR3 protein. The top ten clones hold 28% of a sample with roughly 39,000 distinct CDR3 sequences, 6% to 8% of them seen once. The CDR3 covers 16 residues. J gave up 4 bases and V 2 bases, and 5 bases lay outside the gene matches. Per germline, CDR1 MNHEY and CDR2 SVGEGT. The sequence came from a male donor with early-stage non-small cell lung cancer. The starting material was PBMCs, obtained at surgery. The chain employs TRBV6-2 or TRBV6-3 and TRBJ1-5, with 10 nucleotides matching TRBD1. CDR3 coding DNA: TGTGCCAGCAGTTACAGGACAGGGGGGGTAAATCAGCCCCAGCATTTT. Translated, it gives CASSYRTGGVNQPQHF.